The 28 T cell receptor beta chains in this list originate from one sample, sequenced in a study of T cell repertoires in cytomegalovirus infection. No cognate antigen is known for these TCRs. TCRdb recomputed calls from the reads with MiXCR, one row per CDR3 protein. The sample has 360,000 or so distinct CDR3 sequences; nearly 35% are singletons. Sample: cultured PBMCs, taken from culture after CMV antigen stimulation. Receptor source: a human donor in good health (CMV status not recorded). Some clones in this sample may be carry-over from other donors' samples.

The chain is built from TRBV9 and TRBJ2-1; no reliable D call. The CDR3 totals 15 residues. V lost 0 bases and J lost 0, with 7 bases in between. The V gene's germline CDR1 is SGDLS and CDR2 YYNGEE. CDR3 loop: CASSVAVSSYNEQFF. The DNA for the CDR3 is TGTGCCAGCAGCGTAGCGGTGAGCTCCTACAATGAGCAGTTCTTC.

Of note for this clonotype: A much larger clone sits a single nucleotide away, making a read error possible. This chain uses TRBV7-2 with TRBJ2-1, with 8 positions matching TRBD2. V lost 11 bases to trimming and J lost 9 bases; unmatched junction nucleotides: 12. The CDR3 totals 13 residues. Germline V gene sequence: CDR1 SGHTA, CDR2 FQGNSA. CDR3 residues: CALERTSGSEQFF. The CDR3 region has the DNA TGTGCCCTAGAACGTACTAGCGGCAGTGAGCAGTTCTTC.

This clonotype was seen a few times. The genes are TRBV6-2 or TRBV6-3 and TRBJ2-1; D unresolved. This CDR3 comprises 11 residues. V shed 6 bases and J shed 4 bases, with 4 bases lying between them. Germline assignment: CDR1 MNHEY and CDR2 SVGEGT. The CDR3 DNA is TGTGCCAGCAGGGAATACAATGAGCAGTTCTTC. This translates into CASREYNEQFF.

The CDR3, as DNA: TGCAGCGTTGCCGGGACTAGCGGCGACTCCTACAATGAGCAGTTCTTC. Translated, it gives CSVAGTSGDSYNEQFF. J is TRBJ2-1 and V is TRBV29-1; the match to TRBD2 covers 11 bases. The CDR3 is 16 residues long. The germline V gene encodes CDR1 SQVTM and CDR2 ANQGSEA. With 4 bases clipped from V and 0 bases from J, the junction kept 5 bases outside the gene matches.

Here the CDR3 DNA reads TGTGCCAGCAGCTCCAGGAGGGGGTCCTACGAGCAGTACGTC. As protein: CASSSRRGSYEQYV. V and J are TRBV7-8 and TRBJ2-7; D may be TRBD1 or TRBD2 (6 bases each). The CDR3 runs 14 residues. V dropped 4 bases and J dropped 1 base, with 11 bases sitting between them. Germline assignment: CDR1 SGHVS and CDR2 FQNEAQ.

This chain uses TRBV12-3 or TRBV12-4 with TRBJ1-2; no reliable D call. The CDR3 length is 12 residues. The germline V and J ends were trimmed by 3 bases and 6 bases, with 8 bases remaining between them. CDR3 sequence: CASSFAGNGYTF. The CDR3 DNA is TGTGCCAGCAGTTTTGCGGGGAATGGCTACACCTTC.

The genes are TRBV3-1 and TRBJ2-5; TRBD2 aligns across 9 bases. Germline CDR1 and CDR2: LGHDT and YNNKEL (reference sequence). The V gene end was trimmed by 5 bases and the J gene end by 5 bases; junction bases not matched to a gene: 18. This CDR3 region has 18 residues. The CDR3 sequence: CASSSRRRAGGPWETQYF. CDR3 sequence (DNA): TGTGCCAGCAGCTCCCGCCGACGGGCGGGAGGGCCGTGGGAGACCCAGTACTTC.

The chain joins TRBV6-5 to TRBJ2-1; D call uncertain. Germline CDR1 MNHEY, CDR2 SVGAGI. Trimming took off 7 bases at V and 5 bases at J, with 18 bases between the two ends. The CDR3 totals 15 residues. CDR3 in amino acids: CASTPMAAGDNEQFF. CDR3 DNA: TGTGCCAGCACTCCCATGGCGGCTGGCGACAATGAGCAGTTCTTC.

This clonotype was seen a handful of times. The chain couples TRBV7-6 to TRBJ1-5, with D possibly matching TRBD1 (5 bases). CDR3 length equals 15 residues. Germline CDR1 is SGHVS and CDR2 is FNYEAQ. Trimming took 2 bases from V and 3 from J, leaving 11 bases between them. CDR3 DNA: TGTGCCAGCAGCTTAAGGCAGGGTCTCAATCAGCCCCAGCATTTT. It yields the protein CASSLRQGLNQPQHF. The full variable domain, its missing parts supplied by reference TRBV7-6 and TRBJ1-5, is GAGVSQSPRYKVTKRGQDVALRCDPISGHVSLYWYRQALGQGPEFLTYFNYEAQQDKSGLPNDRFSAERPEGSISTLTIQRTEQRDSAMYRCASSLRQGLNQPQHFGDGTRLSIL.

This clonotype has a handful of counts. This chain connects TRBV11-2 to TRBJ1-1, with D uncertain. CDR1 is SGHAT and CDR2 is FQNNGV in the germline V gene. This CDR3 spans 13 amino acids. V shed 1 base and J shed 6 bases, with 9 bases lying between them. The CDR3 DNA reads TGTGCCAGCAGCTTAGCTGGGGTTGCTGAAGCTTTCTTT. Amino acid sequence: CASSLAGVAEAFF.

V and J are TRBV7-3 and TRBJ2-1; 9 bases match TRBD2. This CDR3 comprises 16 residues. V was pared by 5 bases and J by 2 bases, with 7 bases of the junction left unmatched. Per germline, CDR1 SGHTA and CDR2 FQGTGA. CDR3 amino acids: CASSDISGSAYNEQFF. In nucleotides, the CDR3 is TGTGCCAGCAGCGATATTAGCGGGAGTGCCTACAATGAGCAGTTCTTC.

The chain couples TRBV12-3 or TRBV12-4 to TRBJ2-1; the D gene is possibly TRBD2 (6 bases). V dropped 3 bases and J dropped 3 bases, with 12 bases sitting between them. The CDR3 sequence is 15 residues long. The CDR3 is CASSFLSGIYNEQFF. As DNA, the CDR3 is TGTGCCAGCAGTTTTCTTAGCGGAATCTACAATGAGCAGTTCTTC.

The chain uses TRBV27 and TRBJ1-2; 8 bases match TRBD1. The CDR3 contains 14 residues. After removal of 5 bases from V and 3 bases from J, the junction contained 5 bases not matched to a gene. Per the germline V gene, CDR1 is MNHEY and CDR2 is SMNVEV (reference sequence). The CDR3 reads CASSPRQGHYGYTF. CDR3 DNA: TGTGCCAGCAGTCCAAGACAGGGGCACTATGGCTACACCTTC.

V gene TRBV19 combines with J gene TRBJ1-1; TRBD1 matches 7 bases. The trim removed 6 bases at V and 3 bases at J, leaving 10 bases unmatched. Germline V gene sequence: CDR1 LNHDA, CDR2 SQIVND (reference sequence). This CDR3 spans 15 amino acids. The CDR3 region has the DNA TGTGCCAGTAGAGCTGTAGGACAGGAACACACTGAAGCTTTCTTT. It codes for CASRAVGQEHTEAFF.

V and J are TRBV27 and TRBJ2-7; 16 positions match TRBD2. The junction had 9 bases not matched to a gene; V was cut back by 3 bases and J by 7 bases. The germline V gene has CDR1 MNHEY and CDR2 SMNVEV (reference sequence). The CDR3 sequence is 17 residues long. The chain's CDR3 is CASSLGLAGGLKREQYF. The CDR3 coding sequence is TGTGCCAGCAGTTTGGGACTAGCGGGAGGGCTCAAGAGGGAGCAGTACTTC.

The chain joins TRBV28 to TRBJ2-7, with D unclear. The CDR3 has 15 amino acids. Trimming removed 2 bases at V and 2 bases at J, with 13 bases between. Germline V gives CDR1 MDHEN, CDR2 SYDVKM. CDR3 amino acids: CASSLGQHTTYEQYF. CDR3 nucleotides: TGTGCCAGCAGTTTAGGCCAACACACAACCTACGAGCAGTACTTC.

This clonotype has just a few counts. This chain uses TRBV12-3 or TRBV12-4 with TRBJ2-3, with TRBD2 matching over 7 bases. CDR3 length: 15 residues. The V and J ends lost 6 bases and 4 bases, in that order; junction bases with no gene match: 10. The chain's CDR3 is CASRENRDYSDTQYF. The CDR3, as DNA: TGTGCCAGCAGGGAAAACCGGGACTATTCAGATACGCAGTATTTT.

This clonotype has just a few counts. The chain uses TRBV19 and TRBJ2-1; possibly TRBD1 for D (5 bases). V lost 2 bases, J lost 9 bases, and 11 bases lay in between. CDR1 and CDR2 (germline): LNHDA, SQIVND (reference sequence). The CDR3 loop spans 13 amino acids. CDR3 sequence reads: CASSITGVFEQFF. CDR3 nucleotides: TGTGCCAGTAGTATAACAGGAGTGTTTGAGCAGTTCTTC.

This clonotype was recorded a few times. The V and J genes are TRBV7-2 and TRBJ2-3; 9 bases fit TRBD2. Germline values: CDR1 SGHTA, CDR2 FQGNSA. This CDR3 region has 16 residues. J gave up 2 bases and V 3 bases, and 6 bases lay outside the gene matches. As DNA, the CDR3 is TGTGCCAGCAGCTTTAGTGGCGGGAGGGACACAGATACGCAGTATTTT. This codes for CASSFSGGRDTDTQYF.

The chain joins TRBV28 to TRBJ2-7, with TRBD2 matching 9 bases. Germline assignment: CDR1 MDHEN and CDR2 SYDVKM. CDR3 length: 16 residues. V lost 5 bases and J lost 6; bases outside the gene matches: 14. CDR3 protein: CASSGIGAGGRREQYF. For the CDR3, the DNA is TGTGCCAGCAGTGGAATAGGGGCGGGAGGGCGGCGCGAGCAGTACTTC.

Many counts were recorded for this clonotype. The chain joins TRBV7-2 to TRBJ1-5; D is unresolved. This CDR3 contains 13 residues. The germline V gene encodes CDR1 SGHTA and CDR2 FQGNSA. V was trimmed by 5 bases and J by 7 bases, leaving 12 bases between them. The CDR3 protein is CASSPVRGQPQHF. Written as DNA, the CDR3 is TGTGCCAGCAGCCCAGTTAGAGGCCAGCCCCAGCATTTT. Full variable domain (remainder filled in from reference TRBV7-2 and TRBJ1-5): GAGVSQSPSNKVTEKGKDVELRCDPISGHTALYWYRQSLGQGLEFLIYFQGNSAPDKSGLPSDRFSAERTGGSVSTLTIQRTQQEDSAVYLCASSPVRGQPQHFGDGTRLSIL.

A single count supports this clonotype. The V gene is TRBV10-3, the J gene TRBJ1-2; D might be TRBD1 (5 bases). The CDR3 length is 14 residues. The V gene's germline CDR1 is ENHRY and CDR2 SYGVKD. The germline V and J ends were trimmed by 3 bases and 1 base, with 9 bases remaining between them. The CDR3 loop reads CAISDPTVNYGYTF. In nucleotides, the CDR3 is TGTGCCATCAGTGACCCGACAGTTAACTATGGCTACACCTTC.

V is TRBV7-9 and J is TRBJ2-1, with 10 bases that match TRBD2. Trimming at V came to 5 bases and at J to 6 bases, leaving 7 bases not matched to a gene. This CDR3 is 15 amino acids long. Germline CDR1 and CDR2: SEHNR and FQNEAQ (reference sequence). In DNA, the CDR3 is TGTGCCAGCAGCCGGACTAGCGGTTGGGCCAATGAGCAGTTCTTC. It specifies CASSRTSGWANEQFF.

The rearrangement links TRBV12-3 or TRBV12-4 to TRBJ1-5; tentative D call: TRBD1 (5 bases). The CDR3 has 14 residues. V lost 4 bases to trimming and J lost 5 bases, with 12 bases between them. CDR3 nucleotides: TGTGCCAGCAGTTGGGGACTTTGGGATCAGCCCCAGCATTTT. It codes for CASSWGLWDQPQHF.

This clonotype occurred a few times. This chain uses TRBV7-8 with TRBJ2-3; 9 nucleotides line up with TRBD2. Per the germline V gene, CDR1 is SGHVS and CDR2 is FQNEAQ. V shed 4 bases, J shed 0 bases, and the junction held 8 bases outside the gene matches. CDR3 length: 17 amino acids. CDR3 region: CASSSTATSGSTDTQYF. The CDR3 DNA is TGTGCCAGCAGCTCTACGGCCACTAGCGGGAGCACAGATACGCAGTATTTT.

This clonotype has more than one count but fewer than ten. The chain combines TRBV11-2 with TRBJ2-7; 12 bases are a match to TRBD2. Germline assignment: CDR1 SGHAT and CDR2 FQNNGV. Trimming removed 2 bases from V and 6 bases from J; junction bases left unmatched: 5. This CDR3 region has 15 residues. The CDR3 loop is CASSLRLAGGAEQYV. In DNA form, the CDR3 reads TGTGCCAGCAGCTTACGGCTAGCGGGAGGGGCCGAGCAGTACGTC.

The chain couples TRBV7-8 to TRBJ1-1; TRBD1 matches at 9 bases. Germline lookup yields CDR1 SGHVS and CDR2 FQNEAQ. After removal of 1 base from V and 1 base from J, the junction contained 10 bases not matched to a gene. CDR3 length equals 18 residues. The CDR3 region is CASSLGRLQGAWNTEAFF. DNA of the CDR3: TGTGCCAGCAGCTTAGGTAGACTACAGGGGGCGTGGAACACTGAAGCTTTCTTT.

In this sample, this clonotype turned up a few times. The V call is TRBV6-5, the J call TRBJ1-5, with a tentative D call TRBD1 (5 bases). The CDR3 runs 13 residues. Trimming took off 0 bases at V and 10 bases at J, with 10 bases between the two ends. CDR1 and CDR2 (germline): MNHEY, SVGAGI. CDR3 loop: CASSYSIGAPQHF. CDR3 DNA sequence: TGTGCCAGCAGTTACTCGATCGGGGCACCCCAGCATTTT.